This T cell receptor (beta chain) was captured in a study of CD8 T cells in ankylosing spondylitis. Trimming left V 4 bases short and J 5 bases short, with 15 bases between. The CDR3 runs 15 residues. Germline V gene data show CDR1 as MGHRA and CDR2 as YSYEKL. TCRdb re-derived calls from the 5' RACE reads in MiXCR, one entry per CDR3 protein. Here the sample spans over 150,000 distinct CDR3 sequences, 9.5% to 15% being singletons. This clonotype was obtained from a male donor with ankylosing spondylitis or in good health (not recorded which). Specimen: blood, either unsorted or a sorted T cell fraction (not recorded which). The gene calls are TRBV4-1 and TRBJ2-1, with D possibly matching TRBD2 (6 bases). CDR3 sequence reads: CASSPGGPRDNEQFF. The CDR3 nucleotides read TGCGCCAGCAGCCCCGGAGGGCCCCGGGACAATGAGCAGTTCTTC.